The clone carrying this T cell receptor (beta chain) was detected ten times or more. V was pared by 5 bases and J by 4 bases, with 3 bases of the junction left unmatched. The CDR3 runs 16 residues. CDR1 is MDHEN, CDR2 SYDVKM, per germline. Multiplex PCR, run in two rounds, amplified TCR beta CDR3 from genomic DNA. Amplification in first-round PCR relied on primers specific to each TRBV and TRBJ gene. Second-round PCR employed universal primers. Each CDR3 protein is one row after TCRdb ran MiXCR on the multiplex PCR reads. In the table there are fewer than 40,000 distinct CDR3 sequences, about 40% of which are singletons. The sample belongs to a study of prognosis after radiotherapy for stage I lung cancer.

The origin of this receptor is a donor aged 50 or older with non-small cell lung cancer. The sample consisted of PBMCs, taken before or after stereotactic body radiation therapy (not recorded which). The V and J genes are TRBV28 and TRBJ2-1; 15 nucleotides align to TRBD2. CDR3 coding DNA: TGTGCCAGCAGTGGGACTAGCGGGGGGCGTTACAATGAGCAGTTCTTC. It specifies CASSGTSGGRYNEQFF.